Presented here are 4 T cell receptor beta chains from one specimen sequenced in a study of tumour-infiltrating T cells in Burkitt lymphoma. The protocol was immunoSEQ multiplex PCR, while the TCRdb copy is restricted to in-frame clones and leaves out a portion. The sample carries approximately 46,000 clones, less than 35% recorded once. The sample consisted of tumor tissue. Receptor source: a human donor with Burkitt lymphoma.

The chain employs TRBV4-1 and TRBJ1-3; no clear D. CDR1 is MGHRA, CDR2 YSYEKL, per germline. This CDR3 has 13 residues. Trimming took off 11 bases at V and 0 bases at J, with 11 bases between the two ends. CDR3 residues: CAAGSTSGNTIYF. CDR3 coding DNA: TGCGCCGCGGGCTCTACCTCTGGAAACACCATATATTTT.

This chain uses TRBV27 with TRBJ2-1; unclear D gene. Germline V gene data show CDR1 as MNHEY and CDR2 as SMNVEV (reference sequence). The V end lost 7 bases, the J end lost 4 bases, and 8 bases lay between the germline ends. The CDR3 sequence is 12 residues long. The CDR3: CASKTAYNEQFF. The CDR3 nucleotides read TGTGCCAGCAAAACAGCGTACAATGAGCAGTTCTTC.

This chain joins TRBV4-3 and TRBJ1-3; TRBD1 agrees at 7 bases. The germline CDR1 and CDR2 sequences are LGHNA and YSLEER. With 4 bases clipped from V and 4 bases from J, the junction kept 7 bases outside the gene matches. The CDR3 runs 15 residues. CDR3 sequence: CASSPGQARGNTIYF. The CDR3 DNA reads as TGCGCCAGCAGCCCCGGACAGGCAAGAGGAAACACCATATATTTT.

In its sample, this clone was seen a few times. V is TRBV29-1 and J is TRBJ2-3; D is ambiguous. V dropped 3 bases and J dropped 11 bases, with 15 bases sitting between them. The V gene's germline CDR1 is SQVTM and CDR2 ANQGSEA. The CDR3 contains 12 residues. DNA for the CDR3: TGCAGCGTTGATAAGAGCCGGACGGGGCAGTATTTT. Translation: CSVDKSRTGQYF.